This T cell receptor beta chain was identified during a study of long-term antiretroviral therapy in people with HIV. The libraries were made with immunoSEQ v3.0 at survey level. TCRdb's copy holds only in-frame clones and misses some; the assay was immunoSEQ multiplex PCR. The data show more than 20,000 clones, with about 88% seen just once and around 4.8% held by the top ten. The receptor was derived from a man in his forties with HIV. The starting material was unsorted PBMCs, obtained 2.7 years after starting antiretroviral therapy.

The CDR3 sequence: CASSLHKTSGGGDTQYF. In DNA, the CDR3 is TGTGCCAGCAGTTTACATAAGACTAGCGGGGGGGGAGATACGCAGTATTTT. The rearrangement joins TRBV28 to TRBJ2-3, with TRBD2 identical over 14 bases. Germline trimming cut 2 bases from V and 5 bases from J; bases unmatched to any gene: 6. The CDR3 loop spans 17 amino acids. Germline V CDR1 and CDR2: MDHEN, SYDVKM.